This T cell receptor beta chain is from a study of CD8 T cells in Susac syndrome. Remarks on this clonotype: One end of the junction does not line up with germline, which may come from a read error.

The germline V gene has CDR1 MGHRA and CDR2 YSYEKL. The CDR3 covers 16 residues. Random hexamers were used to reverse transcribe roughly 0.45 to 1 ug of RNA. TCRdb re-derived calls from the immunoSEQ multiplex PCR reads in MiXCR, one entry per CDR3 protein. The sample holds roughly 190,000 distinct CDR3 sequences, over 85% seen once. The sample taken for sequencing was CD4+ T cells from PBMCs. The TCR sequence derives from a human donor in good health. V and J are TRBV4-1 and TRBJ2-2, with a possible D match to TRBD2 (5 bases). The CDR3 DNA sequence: TGCGCCAGCAGCCAACTTCCCAGTGGGAACACCGGGGAGCTGCTTTTT. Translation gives CASSQLPSGNTGELLF.